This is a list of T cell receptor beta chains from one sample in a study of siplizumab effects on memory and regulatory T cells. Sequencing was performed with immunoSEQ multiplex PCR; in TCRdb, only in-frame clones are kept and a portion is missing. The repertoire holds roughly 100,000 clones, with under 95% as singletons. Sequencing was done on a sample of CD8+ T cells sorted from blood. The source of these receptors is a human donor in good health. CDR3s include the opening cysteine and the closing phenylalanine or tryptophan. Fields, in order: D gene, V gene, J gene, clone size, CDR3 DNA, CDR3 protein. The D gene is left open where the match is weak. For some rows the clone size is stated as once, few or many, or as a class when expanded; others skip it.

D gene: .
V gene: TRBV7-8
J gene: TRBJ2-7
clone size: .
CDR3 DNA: TGTGCCAGCAGCTTAGGGGCACGAACCTACGAGCAGTACTTC
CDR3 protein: CASSLGARTYEQYF

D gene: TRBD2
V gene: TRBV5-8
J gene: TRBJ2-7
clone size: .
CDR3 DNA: TGTGCCAGCAGCCAACACACTAGCGGAATTACCTACGAGCAGTACTTC
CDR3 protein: CASSQHTSGITYEQYF

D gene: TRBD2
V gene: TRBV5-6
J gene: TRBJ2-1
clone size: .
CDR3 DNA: TGTGCCAGCAGCTTCATGGGACTAGCTGATTACAATGAGCAGTTCTTC
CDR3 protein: CASSFMGLADYNEQFF

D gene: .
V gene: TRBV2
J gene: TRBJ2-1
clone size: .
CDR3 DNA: TGTGCCAGCATCTCTTTGCCGGATGAGCAGTTCTTC
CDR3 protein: CASISLPDEQFF

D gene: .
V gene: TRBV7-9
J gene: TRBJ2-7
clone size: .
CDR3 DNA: TGTGCCAGCAGCCAGGGGGACTATTCCTACGAGCAGTACTTC
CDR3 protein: CASSQGDYSYEQYF

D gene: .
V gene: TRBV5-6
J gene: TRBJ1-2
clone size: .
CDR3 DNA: TGTGCCAGTCAGATCGGGTATCGGGACTATGGCTACACCTTC
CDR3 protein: CASQIGYRDYGYTF

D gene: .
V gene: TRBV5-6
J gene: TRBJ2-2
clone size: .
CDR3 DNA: TGTGCCAGCAGCTCGACAGAGAACACCGGGGAGCTGTTTTTT
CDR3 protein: CASSSTENTGELFF

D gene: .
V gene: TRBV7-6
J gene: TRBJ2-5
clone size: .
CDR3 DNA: TGTGCCAGCAGCCAACAGACGGGCGATTCGGAGACCCAGTACTTC
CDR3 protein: CASSQQTGDSETQYF

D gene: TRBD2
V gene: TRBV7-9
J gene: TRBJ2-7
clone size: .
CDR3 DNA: TGTGCCAGCAGCGAGACTAGCAGCTCCTACGAGCAGTACTTC
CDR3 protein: CASSETSSSYEQYF

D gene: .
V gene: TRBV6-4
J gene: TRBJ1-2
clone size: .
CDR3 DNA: TGTGCCAGCAGTTGGCCCTATGGCTACACCTTC
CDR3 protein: CASSWPYGYTF

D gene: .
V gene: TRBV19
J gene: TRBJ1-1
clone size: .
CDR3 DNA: TGTGCCAGTAGTATCTATAGGACAAGAAGATCTGAAGCTTTCTTT
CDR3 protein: CASSIYRTRRSEAFF

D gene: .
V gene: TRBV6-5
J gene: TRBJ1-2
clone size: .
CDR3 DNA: TGTGCCAGCAGTTACGGCAGCTATGGCTACACCTTC
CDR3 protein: CASSYGSYGYTF

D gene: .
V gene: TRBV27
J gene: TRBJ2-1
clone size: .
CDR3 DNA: TGTGCCAGCAGTCCCTTAGCGAGGAGCTCCTACAATGAGCAGTTCTTC
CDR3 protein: CASSPLARSSYNEQFF

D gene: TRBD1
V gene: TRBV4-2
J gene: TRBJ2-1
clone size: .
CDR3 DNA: TGTGCCAGCAGCCAAGATATAGGACAGGGGAGCAATGAGCAGTTCTTC
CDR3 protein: CASSQDIGQGSNEQFF

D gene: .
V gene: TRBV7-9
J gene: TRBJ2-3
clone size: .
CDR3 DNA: TGTGCCAGCAGCCCTAGCACAGATACGCAGTATTTT
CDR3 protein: CASSPSTDTQYF

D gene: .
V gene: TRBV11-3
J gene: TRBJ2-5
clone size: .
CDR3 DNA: TGTGCCAGCAGCTTTAGGACGCAAGAGACCCAGTACTTC
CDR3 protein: CASSFRTQETQYF

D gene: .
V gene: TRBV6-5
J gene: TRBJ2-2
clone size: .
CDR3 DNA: TGTGCCAGCAGTTACGGCACCGGGGAGCTGTTTTTT
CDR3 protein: CASSYGTGELFF

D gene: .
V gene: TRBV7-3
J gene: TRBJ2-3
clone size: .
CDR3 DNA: TGTGCCAGCAGCCCGTACGGGACTCGGGATACGCAGTATTTT
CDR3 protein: CASSPYGTRDTQYF

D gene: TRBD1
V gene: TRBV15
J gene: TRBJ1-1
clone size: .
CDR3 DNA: TGTGCCACCAGCGGAACCGGGACAGGGGGCAGGGACACTGAAGCTTTCTTT
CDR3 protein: CATSGTGTGGRDTEAFF

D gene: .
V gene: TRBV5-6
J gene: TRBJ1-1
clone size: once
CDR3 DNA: TGTGCCAGCAGCTTCCGACAGGCTATGGGTGCCATGAACACTGAAGCTTTCTTT
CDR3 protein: CASSFRQAMGAMNTEAFF

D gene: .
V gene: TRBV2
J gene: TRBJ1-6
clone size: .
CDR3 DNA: TGTGCCAGCATAGTGGACCTTTCCTATAATTCACCCCTCCACTTT
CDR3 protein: CASIVDLSYNSPLHF

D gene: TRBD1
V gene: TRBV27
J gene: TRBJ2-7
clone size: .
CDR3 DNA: TGTGCCAGCAGTTCAGGCCACAGGGGCTCCTACGAGCAGTACTTC
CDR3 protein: CASSSGHRGSYEQYF

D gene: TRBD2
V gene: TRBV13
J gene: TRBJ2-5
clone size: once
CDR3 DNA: TGTGCCAGCAGCTTGGGACTAGCGGGAGAGACCCAGTACTTC
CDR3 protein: CASSLGLAGETQYF

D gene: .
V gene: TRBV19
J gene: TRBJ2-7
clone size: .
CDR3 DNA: TGTGCCAGTAGTACCACAAACTGGGAATACGAGCAGTACTTC
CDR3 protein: CASSTTNWEYEQYF

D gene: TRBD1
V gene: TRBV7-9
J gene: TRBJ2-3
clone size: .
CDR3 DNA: TGTGCCAGCAGACGGACCGGGACAGGGACACAAGGAGATACGCAGTATTTT
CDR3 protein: CASRRTGTGTQGDTQYF

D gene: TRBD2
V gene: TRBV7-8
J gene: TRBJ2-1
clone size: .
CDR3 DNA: TGTGCCAGCAGCTTAGGCCTAGCGGGTCAGTTCTTC
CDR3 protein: CASSLGLAGQFF

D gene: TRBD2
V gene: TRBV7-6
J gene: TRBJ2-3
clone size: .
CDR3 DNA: TGTGCCAGCAGCTTAGTCCGCGGCCGGGGAAGCGGGGGCGTTGATACGCAGTATTTT
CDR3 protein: CASSLVRGRGSGGVDTQYF

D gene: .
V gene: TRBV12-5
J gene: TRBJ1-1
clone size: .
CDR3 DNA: TGTGCTAGTGGTTTGTTACACGGCACTGAAGCTTTCTTT
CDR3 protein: CASGLLHGTEAFF

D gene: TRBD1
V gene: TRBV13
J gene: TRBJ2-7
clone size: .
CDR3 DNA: TGTGCCAGCAGCCCGGGACAGGGATCCTACGAGCAGTACTTC
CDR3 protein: CASSPGQGSYEQYF

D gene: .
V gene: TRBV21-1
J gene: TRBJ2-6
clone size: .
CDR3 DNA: TGTGCCGTCCGGGACTCTTCTGGGGCCAACGTCCTGACTTTC
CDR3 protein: CAVRDSSGANVLTF

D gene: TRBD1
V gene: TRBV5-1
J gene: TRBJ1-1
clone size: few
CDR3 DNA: TGCGCCAGCAGTCCCGGGACAGGGTACACTGAAGCTTTCTTT
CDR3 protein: CASSPGTGYTEAFF

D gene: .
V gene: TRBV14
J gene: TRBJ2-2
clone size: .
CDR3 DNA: TGTGCCAGCAGCCAAGATTGGAACAGCGCGAACACCGGGGAGCTGTTTTTT
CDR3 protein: CASSQDWNSANTGELFF

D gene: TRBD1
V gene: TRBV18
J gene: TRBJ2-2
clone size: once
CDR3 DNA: TGTGCCAGCTCACCACTCGACAGGGAGCCCGGGGAGCTGTTTTTT
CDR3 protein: CASSPLDREPGELFF